The 23 T cell receptor beta chains in this list originate from one sample, sequenced in a study of graft-versus-host responses after intestinal transplantation. Their recognized antigens are unknown. Measured with immunoSEQ multiplex PCR; TCRdb has only the in-frame clones, and not every one. The table records about 90,000 clones, about 91% of them present only once. Source: unstimulated CD8+ T cells sorted from spleen or lymph node cells, taken before intestinal transplant. The receptors stem from a human donor who received an intestinal transplant.

The CDR3 DNA is TGTGCCTGGAGTGTACTGGGACTGGACAGGGCCACCTTC. Protein sequence: CAWSVLGLDRATF. The rearrangement joins TRBV30 to TRBJ1-2; 8 bases align to TRBD1. V gave up 0 bases and J gave up 13 bases; unmatched junction bases: 10. The length of the CDR3 is 13 residues. Germline assignment: CDR1 GTSNPN and CDR2 SVGIG (reference sequence).

As DNA, the CDR3 is TGTGCCAGCAGCGTAGAGTCCCATAGGCTGTTTTTT. The encoded protein is CASSVESHRLFF. The chain recombines TRBV9 with TRBJ2-2; D unclear. The V end was cut by 0 bases, the J end by 13 bases, with 10 bases between. The CDR3 is made up of 12 amino acids. CDR1 and CDR2 from the germline V gene are SGDLS and YYNGEE.

The table lists this clone with a count of one. The V and J genes are TRBV7-9 and TRBJ2-3, with 11 bases fitting TRBD2. The ends lost 2 bases at V and 0 bases at J; junction bases unmatched: 10. This CDR3 region has 19 residues. Germline V gene sequence: CDR1 SEHNR, CDR2 FQNEAQ (reference sequence). The CDR3 loop is CASSLLFPSGGTSTDTQYF. CDR3 nucleotide sequence: TGTGCCAGCAGCTTACTCTTTCCTAGCGGGGGGACTAGCACAGATACGCAGTATTTT.

V is TRBV6-1 and J is TRBJ1-5; 8 bases match TRBD1. Germline V lookup: CDR1 MNHNS, CDR2 SASEGT. Trimming removed 2 bases from V and 1 base from J; junction bases left unmatched: 4. The CDR3 is 16 amino acids. The CDR3 is CASSEPDRGSNQPQHF. CDR3 DNA sequence: TGTGCCAGCAGTGAACCTGACAGGGGAAGCAATCAGCCCCAGCATTTT.

CDR3 in amino acids: CASSEVGGPEQYF. CDR3 nucleotide sequence: TGTGCCAGCAGTGAGGTCGGAGGGCCCGAGCAGTACTTC. The chain uses TRBV6-1 and TRBJ2-7; tentative D call: TRBD2 (6 bases). Trimming removed 3 bases from V and 6 bases from J, with 12 bases in between. CDR1 is MNHNS, CDR2 SASEGT, per germline. This CDR3 comprises 13 residues.

V usage is TRBV4-3 and J usage is TRBJ1-4; 9 bases align to TRBD1. With 1 base clipped from V and 5 bases from J, the junction kept 8 bases outside the gene matches. Germline assignment: CDR1 LGHNA and CDR2 YSLEER. The CDR3 contains 17 residues. The CDR3 coding sequence is TGCGCCAGCAGCCAAGGCGTAAGTGGGACAGGGAATGAAAAACTGTTTTTT. This sequence encodes CASSQGVSGTGNEKLFF.

Written as DNA, the CDR3 is TGTGCCAGCAGCTCGGGGACAGCCCCTAACACTGAAGCTTTCTTT. It specifies CASSSGTAPNTEAFF. The chain combines TRBV7-6 with TRBJ1-1, with 7 bases identical to TRBD1. Trimming at V came to 4 bases and at J to 2 bases, leaving 7 bases not matched to a gene. Germline V gene lookup returns CDR1 SGHVS and CDR2 FNYEAQ. The CDR3 is 15 amino acids. Supplemented by reference TRBV7-6 and TRBJ1-1, the full variable domain reads GAGVSQSPRYKVTKRGQDVALRCDPISGHVSLYWYRQALGQGPEFLTYFNYEAQQDKSGLPNDRFSAERPEGSISTLTIQRTEQRDSAMYRCASSSGTAPNTEAFFGQGTRLTVV.

The chain uses TRBV5-5 and TRBJ2-7, with 11 positions matching TRBD2. V lost 3 bases and J lost 4; bases outside the gene matches: 9. From germline, CDR1 is SGHKS and CDR2 YYEKEE (reference sequence). The CDR3 extends over 16 amino acids. The CDR3 sequence is CASSSSGTSGSYEQYF. CDR3 nucleotides: TGTGCCAGCAGCTCTAGTGGAACTAGCGGGAGTTACGAGCAGTACTTC.

This CDR3 reads CASSCYAGGGTQYF. In DNA form, the CDR3 reads TGTGCCAGCAGCTGCTATGCAGGGGGTGGGACCCAGTACTTC. The chain links TRBV12-1 to TRBJ2-5; TRBD1 is the table's D call and was not checked against the DNA. TRBV12-1 has pseudogene status. This CDR3 has 14 residues.

V usage is TRBV7-8 and J usage is TRBJ1-4; 7 positions match TRBD1. The length of the CDR3 is 15 residues. The J segment lost 11 bases and the V segment lost 5 bases, leaving 14 bases of the junction unmatched. Germline loops: CDR1 SGHVS, CDR2 FQNEAQ. The CDR3 is CASSTDLISTGKLFF. The CDR3 bases are TGTGCCAGCAGCACAGACCTCATATCGACAGGGAAACTGTTTTTT.

V usage is TRBV14 and J usage is TRBJ1-1, with D uncertain. Trimming took off 0 bases at V and 6 bases at J, with 8 bases between the two ends. Germline CDR1 SGHDN, CDR2 FVKESK. CDR3 size: 13 residues. The CDR3 sequence is CASSQDSGPEAFF. The CDR3 nucleotides are TGTGCCAGCAGCCAAGATTCAGGCCCTGAAGCTTTCTTT.

This clone has only a few counts. This chain connects TRBV4-1 to TRBJ2-3; TRBD2 aligns across 15 bases. With 4 bases clipped from V and 1 base from J, the junction kept 3 bases outside the gene matches. CDR1 MGHRA and CDR2 YSYEKL come from the germline V gene. This CDR3 contains 17 residues. The CDR3 nucleotides are TGCGCCAGCAGCCTACGGACTAGCGGGGGGGGCACAGATACGCAGTATTTT. This encodes CASSLRTSGGGTDTQYF.

The chain links TRBV7-9 to TRBJ2-7, with D tentatively TRBD1 (6 bases). CDR3 size: 15 residues. CDR1 SEHNR and CDR2 FQNEAQ come from the germline V gene (reference sequence). Trimming removed 5 bases from V and 2 bases from J, with 16 bases in between. CDR3 amino acids: CASSPNSGATYEQYF. The CDR3 DNA follows: TGTGCCAGCAGCCCCAATTCAGGGGCAACCTACGAGCAGTACTTC.

CDR3 region: CASSETGGTPSEQFF. Written as DNA, the CDR3 is TGTGCCAGTAGTGAGACAGGGGGTACCCCGAGTGAGCAGTTCTTC. V usage is TRBV19 and J usage is TRBJ2-1; 9 nucleotides align to TRBD1. The CDR3 is 15 residues long. The V and J ends lost 5 bases and 9 bases, in that order; junction bases with no gene match: 11. Germline values: CDR1 LNHDA, CDR2 SQIVND (reference sequence).

This chain connects TRBV13 to TRBJ2-5, with 7 bases matching TRBD1. TRBJ2-7 explains the end of the DNA better; the J call may be wrong. The CDR3 extends over 15 amino acids. The V gene's germline CDR1 is PRHDT and CDR2 FYEKMQ (reference sequence). The CDR3 reads CASSFRRDSAYEQYF. The CDR3 nucleotides are TGTGCCAGCAGCTTTCGTCGGGACAGTGCCTACGAGCAGTACTTC.

The chain couples TRBV29-1 to TRBJ2-2; perhaps TRBD1 as D (5 bases). The V and J ends lost 4 bases and 2 bases respectively, with 14 bases between them. The CDR3 is 15 residues long. CDR1 is SQVTM, CDR2 ANQGSEA, per germline. The DNA for the CDR3 is TGCAGCGTTGTTGGAACAGGTGACAACACCGGGGAGCTGTTTTTT. Residues: CSVVGTGDNTGELFF.

The chain couples TRBV9 to TRBJ2-2; maybe TRBD2 (5 bases). Germline V gene sequence: CDR1 SGDLS, CDR2 YYNGEE. Deletions cut 0 bases from V and 6 bases from J, with 9 bases between. This CDR3 is built from 14 residues. The CDR3 loop is CASSVAGNSGELFF. CDR3 bases: TGTGCCAGCAGCGTAGCCGGGAATTCCGGGGAGCTGTTTTTT.

The chain couples TRBV5-1 to TRBJ2-7; a possible D gene is TRBD2 (6 bases). Germline V gene lookup returns CDR1 SGHRS and CDR2 YFSETQ. The V and J ends lost 0 bases and 2 bases respectively, with 12 bases between them. This CDR3 comprises 15 residues. The CDR3 nucleotides are TGCGCCAGCAGCTTGGGTAGCGGAGGAGCCTACGAGCAGTACTTC. Amino acids: CASSLGSGGAYEQYF.

The chain recombines TRBV11-2 with TRBJ2-7; D perhaps matches TRBD1 (6 bases). Deletions cut 5 bases from V and 4 bases from J, with 15 bases between. Germline values: CDR1 SGHAT, CDR2 FQNNGV. The CDR3 sequence is 14 residues long. CDR3 coding DNA: TGTGCCAGCAGCCCGACGGGACAAAGATACGAGCAGTACTTC. It specifies CASSPTGQRYEQYF.

The rearrangement uses TRBV11-2 and TRBJ1-5; no reliable D call. The germline V gene has CDR1 SGHAT and CDR2 FQNNGV. The CDR3 spans 13 residues. V was clipped by 1 base and J by 2 bases, with 3 bases between them. Written as DNA, the CDR3 is TGTGCCAGCAGCTTAGCAGGCAATCAGCCCCAGCATTTT. This encodes CASSLAGNQPQHF.

The chain couples TRBV19 to TRBJ2-2; D is uncertain. Germline loops: CDR1 LNHDA, CDR2 SQIVND (reference sequence). V lost 7 bases and J 0 bases, leaving 15 bases between the germline ends. The CDR3 covers 16 residues. The CDR3 spells CASIPSGWTNTGELFF. The CDR3 coding sequence is TGTGCCAGTATCCCCTCCGGGTGGACGAACACCGGGGAGCTGTTTTTT.

The V gene is TRBV6-1, the J gene TRBJ1-1; possible D gene TRBD1, 5 bases. This CDR3 contains 16 residues. V was clipped by 2 bases and J by 0 bases, with 13 bases between them. Germline CDR1 reads MNHNS; CDR2 reads SASEGT. The DNA for the CDR3 is TGTGCCAGCAGTGAATTGGAGGGACGAATGAACACTGAAGCTTTCTTT. It yields the protein CASSELEGRMNTEAFF.

The chain carries TRBV5-4 and TRBJ2-5; weak D call: TRBD2 (6 bases). The CDR3 is 18 residues long. Germline-derived CDR1 and CDR2 are SGHNT and YYREEE (reference sequence). Trimming left V 1 base short and J 1 base short, with 20 bases between. The CDR3 DNA reads as TGTGCCAGCAGCTTGTGGATCCCCGCTCCAGCGGGCCAAGAGACCCAGTACTTC. This encodes CASSLWIPAPAGQETQYF.